These T cell receptor beta chains were read from a single sample in a study of human T cells and chemical hapten exposure. TCRdb re-analysed the RACE reads in MiXCR, keeping a single row per CDR3 protein. The sample has tens of thousands of distinct CDR3 sequences, 10% seen once. The source was whole blood, collected in connection with sensitization to the hapten diphenylcyclopropenone (DPC). These receptors were taken from a woman aged 45-60 years with alopecia areata. Some clones in this sample may be carry-over from other donors' samples. Each CDR3 is given with its conserved first and last residue. A D gene is named only where the DNA matches it firmly. A row's size may be missing; if present it is once, few, many or a size class.

clone_size: many; v_call: TRBV6-4; d_call: -; j_call: TRBJ1-1; cdr3_nt: TGTGCCAGCAGTCCCGGGACAAACACTGAAGCTTTCTTT; cdr3_aa: CASSPGTNTEAFF
clone_size: few; v_call: TRBV5-4; d_call: TRBD1; j_call: TRBJ1-1; cdr3_nt: TGTGCCAGCAGCATTACAGGGGGCACTGAAGCTTTCTTT; cdr3_aa: CASSITGGTEAFF
clone_size: -; v_call: TRBV29-1; d_call: -; j_call: TRBJ1-6; cdr3_nt: TGCAGCGTTGCTCAGACAGTTAATTCACCCCTCCACTTT; cdr3_aa: CSVAQTVNSPLHF
clone_size: -; v_call: TRBV20-1; d_call: -; j_call: TRBJ2-6; cdr3_nt: TGCAGTGCTAGGGCGGACTCTGGGGCCAACGTCCTGACTTTC; cdr3_aa: CSARADSGANVLTF
clone_size: few; v_call: TRBV18; d_call: -; j_call: TRBJ2-5; cdr3_nt: TGTGCCAGCTCACCACCGAAAGAGACCCAGTACTTC; cdr3_aa: CASSPPKETQYF
clone_size: -; v_call: TRBV6-2/TRBV6-3; d_call: -; j_call: TRBJ1-5; cdr3_nt: TGTGCCAGCAGGGGGTCAGGAGGCAATCAGCCCCAGCATTTT; cdr3_aa: CASRGSGGNQPQHF
clone_size: few; v_call: TRBV11-2; d_call: TRBD2; j_call: TRBJ2-7; cdr3_nt: TGTGCCAGCAGCTTGGCGGGAGCGACCTACGAGCAGTACTTC; cdr3_aa: CASSLAGATYEQYF
clone_size: -; v_call: TRBV6-5; d_call: -; j_call: TRBJ1-1; cdr3_nt: TGTGCCAGCAGCCTGGACAATGGGAACACTGAAGCTTTCTTT; cdr3_aa: CASSLDNGNTEAFF
clone_size: -; v_call: TRBV5-1; d_call: TRBD1; j_call: TRBJ2-7; cdr3_nt: TGCGCCAGCAGCTCCTGGACAGGGCGGGGCTCCTACGAGCAGTACTTC; cdr3_aa: CASSSWTGRGSYEQYF
clone_size: -; v_call: TRBV10-2; d_call: -; j_call: TRBJ2-1; cdr3_nt: TGCGCCGCCCGGGTTGTAGGTATAGATGAGCAGTTCTTC; cdr3_aa: CAARVVGIDEQFF
clone_size: -; v_call: TRBV12-5; d_call: -; j_call: TRBJ2-5; cdr3_nt: TGTGCTAGTGGTTTGGTAGGGGAGACCCAGTACTTC; cdr3_aa: CASGLVGETQYF
clone_size: -; v_call: TRBV29-1; d_call: -; j_call: TRBJ2-1; cdr3_nt: TGCAGCGTGGCTCCCACCAGGGGTGTTGAGCAGTTCTTC; cdr3_aa: CSVAPTRGVEQFF
clone_size: -; v_call: TRBV28; d_call: -; j_call: TRBJ2-7; cdr3_nt: TGTGCCAGCACCCGACCTGGGACAAGCTACGAGCAGTACTTC; cdr3_aa: CASTRPGTSYEQYF
clone_size: -; v_call: TRBV7-2; d_call: -; j_call: TRBJ1-5; cdr3_nt: TGTGCCAGCAGTATGATAGGTGTCGGGGGCAATCAGCCCCAGCATTTT; cdr3_aa: CASSMIGVGGNQPQHF
clone_size: many; v_call: TRBV28; d_call: -; j_call: TRBJ2-7; cdr3_nt: TGTGCCAGCAGCTCCCCCGGGACTGGACTCTACGAGCAGTACTTC; cdr3_aa: CASSSPGTGLYEQYF
clone_size: -; v_call: TRBV5-4; d_call: TRBD2; j_call: TRBJ2-3; cdr3_nt: TGTGCCAGCAGCTCCCCTAGCGGGACGTCCACAGATACGCAGTATTTT; cdr3_aa: CASSSPSGTSTDTQYF
clone_size: few; v_call: TRBV27; d_call: TRBD2; j_call: TRBJ2-7; cdr3_nt: TGTGCCAGCAGTTTATACTCGGGACTAGCGGACTCCTACGAGCAGTACTTC; cdr3_aa: CASSLYSGLADSYEQYF
clone_size: -; v_call: TRBV6-6; d_call: -; j_call: TRBJ1-5; cdr3_nt: TGTGCCAGCAGACCCCGGGGGGGCTATCAGCCCCAGCATTTT; cdr3_aa: CASRPRGGYQPQHF
clone_size: -; v_call: TRBV18; d_call: TRBD2; j_call: TRBJ2-3; cdr3_nt: TGTGCCAGCTCACCATCGGGACTAGAAGCGCAGTATTTT; cdr3_aa: CASSPSGLEAQYF
clone_size: -; v_call: TRBV29-1; d_call: TRBD1; j_call: TRBJ2-2; cdr3_nt: TGCAGCGTTGAGGGGACAGGCAGGATCGGGGAGCTGTTTTTT; cdr3_aa: CSVEGTGRIGELFF
clone_size: -; v_call: TRBV28; d_call: TRBD1; j_call: TRBJ1-6; cdr3_nt: TGTGCCAGCAGGGGTCGGGGGTCAGGGGGGACCTATAATTCACCCCTCCACTTT; cdr3_aa: CASRGRGSGGTYNSPLHF
clone_size: -; v_call: TRBV6-2/TRBV6-3; d_call: TRBD1; j_call: TRBJ2-2; cdr3_nt: TGTGCCAGCAGTTGGGACAGGGTAGGAACCGGGGAGCTGTTTTTT; cdr3_aa: CASSWDRVGTGELFF
clone_size: few; v_call: TRBV3-1; d_call: -; j_call: TRBJ2-2; cdr3_nt: TGTGCCAGCAGCTTAGTGGCCGGGGAGCTGTTTTTT; cdr3_aa: CASSLVAGELFF
clone_size: -; v_call: TRBV3-1; d_call: TRBD2; j_call: TRBJ2-7; cdr3_nt: TGTGCCAGCAGCCAAGGCCGCGGGAGGCCTCGGGAGCAGTACTTC; cdr3_aa: CASSQGRGRPREQYF
clone_size: -; v_call: TRBV18; d_call: -; j_call: TRBJ1-5; cdr3_nt: TGTGCCAGCTCAGGGGCGCTGAGCAATCAGCCCCAGCATTTT; cdr3_aa: CASSGALSNQPQHF
clone_size: -; v_call: TRBV5-1; d_call: TRBD2; j_call: TRBJ2-7; cdr3_nt: TGCGCCAGCAGCCTCGCTAGCGGGGTCCCCTACGAGCAGTACTTC; cdr3_aa: CASSLASGVPYEQYF
clone_size: many; v_call: TRBV12-3/TRBV12-4; d_call: -; j_call: TRBJ2-7; cdr3_nt: TGTGCCAGCAGTTTTGTATCCTACGAGCAGTACTTC; cdr3_aa: CASSFVSYEQYF
clone_size: few; v_call: TRBV10-3; d_call: -; j_call: TRBJ1-5; cdr3_nt: TGTGCCATCAGTGACTACGTGGGCAGTCAGCCCCAGCATTTT; cdr3_aa: CAISDYVGSQPQHF
clone_size: few; v_call: TRBV18; d_call: -; j_call: TRBJ2-3; cdr3_nt: TGTGCCAGCTCACCACCGAAGACAGGACCCACAGATACGCAGTATTTT; cdr3_aa: CASSPPKTGPTDTQYF
clone_size: -; v_call: TRBV6-5; d_call: TRBD2; j_call: TRBJ2-3; cdr3_nt: TGTGCCAGCAGCAGACTAGCGGGAGTTACAGATACGCAGTATTTT; cdr3_aa: CASSRLAGVTDTQYF
clone_size: few; v_call: TRBV7-2; d_call: -; j_call: TRBJ2-3; cdr3_nt: TGTGCCAGCAGCTTTTTAGCATACGAGGTGCAGTATTTT; cdr3_aa: CASSFLAYEVQYF
clone_size: few; v_call: TRBV19; d_call: -; j_call: TRBJ1-5; cdr3_nt: TGTGCCAGTAGGAGGTCTGAGACAGGTATTGGTGATCAGCCCCAGCATTTT; cdr3_aa: CASRRSETGIGDQPQHF
clone_size: -; v_call: TRBV19; d_call: TRBD2; j_call: TRBJ2-7; cdr3_nt: TGTGCCAGTAGAAGGCGGGAGGGCTCCTACGAGCAGTACTTC; cdr3_aa: CASRRREGSYEQYF
clone_size: many; v_call: TRBV20-1; d_call: -; j_call: TRBJ1-5; cdr3_nt: TGCAGTGCTAGCGAGGGATTAGGGCAGCCCCAGCATTTT; cdr3_aa: CSASEGLGQPQHF
clone_size: few; v_call: TRBV2; d_call: -; j_call: TRBJ1-5; cdr3_nt: TGTGCCAGCAGTGCTTACATGAATCAGCCCCAGCATTTT; cdr3_aa: CASSAYMNQPQHF
clone_size: few; v_call: TRBV5-1; d_call: TRBD2; j_call: TRBJ2-7; cdr3_nt: TGCGCCAGCAGCCCCTGGACTAGCGGAAGCGAGCAGTACTTC; cdr3_aa: CASSPWTSGSEQYF
clone_size: -; v_call: TRBV2; d_call: -; j_call: TRBJ2-1; cdr3_nt: TGTGCCAGCAGTGCCGGGGCGGGGTCACCACCCAGGTGGCAGTTCTTC; cdr3_aa: CASSAGAGSPPRWQFF
clone_size: -; v_call: TRBV28; d_call: TRBD2; j_call: TRBJ2-7; cdr3_nt: TGTGCCAGCAGTTCAACCGGGACTAGCATCCACGAGCAGTACTTC; cdr3_aa: CASSSTGTSIHEQYF
clone_size: -; v_call: TRBV9; d_call: -; j_call: TRBJ1-5; cdr3_nt: TGTGCCAGCAGCGTAGGGGGTATTGACAATCAGCCCCAGCATTTT; cdr3_aa: CASSVGGIDNQPQHF
clone_size: few; v_call: TRBV29-1; d_call: TRBD2; j_call: TRBJ2-1; cdr3_nt: TGCAGCGTGGGGTTTCGAGCGGGAGGTAGTAATGAGCAGTTCTTC; cdr3_aa: CSVGFRAGGSNEQFF
clone_size: -; v_call: TRBV29-1; d_call: TRBD2; j_call: TRBJ2-1; cdr3_nt: TGCAGCGCCGGGACTAGCGGGAGCGGTGAGCAGTTCTTC; cdr3_aa: CSAGTSGSGEQFF
clone_size: few; v_call: TRBV18; d_call: -; j_call: TRBJ1-4; cdr3_nt: TGTGCCAGCTCACCACCCGGGACAAAGAATGAAAAACTGTTTTTT; cdr3_aa: CASSPPGTKNEKLFF
clone_size: few; v_call: TRBV20-1; d_call: -; j_call: TRBJ1-4; cdr3_nt: TGCAGTGCTAGAGCCGAAGCAACTAATGAAAAACTGTTTTTT; cdr3_aa: CSARAEATNEKLFF
clone_size: -; v_call: TRBV6-5; d_call: TRBD1; j_call: TRBJ1-3; cdr3_nt: TGTGCCAGCAGTTATGGCGCGGGACAGGCTATCTCTGGAAACACCATATATTTT; cdr3_aa: CASSYGAGQAISGNTIYF
clone_size: many; v_call: TRBV18; d_call: -; j_call: TRBJ2-7; cdr3_nt: TGTGCCAGCTGGTCCGGGACCGATCAAGGCGAGCAGTACTTC; cdr3_aa: CASWSGTDQGEQYF